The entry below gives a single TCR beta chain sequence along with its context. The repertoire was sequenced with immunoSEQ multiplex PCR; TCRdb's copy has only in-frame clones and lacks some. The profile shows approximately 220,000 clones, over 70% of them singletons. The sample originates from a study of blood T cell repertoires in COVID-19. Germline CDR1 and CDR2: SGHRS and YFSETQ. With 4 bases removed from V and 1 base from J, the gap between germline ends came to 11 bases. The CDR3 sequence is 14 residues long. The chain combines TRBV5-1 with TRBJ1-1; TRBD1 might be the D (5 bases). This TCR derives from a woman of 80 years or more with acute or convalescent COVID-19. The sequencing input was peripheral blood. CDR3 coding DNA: TGCGCCAGCAGCGAATGGACAACGAACACTGAAGCTTTCTTT. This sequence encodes CASSEWTTNTEAFF.